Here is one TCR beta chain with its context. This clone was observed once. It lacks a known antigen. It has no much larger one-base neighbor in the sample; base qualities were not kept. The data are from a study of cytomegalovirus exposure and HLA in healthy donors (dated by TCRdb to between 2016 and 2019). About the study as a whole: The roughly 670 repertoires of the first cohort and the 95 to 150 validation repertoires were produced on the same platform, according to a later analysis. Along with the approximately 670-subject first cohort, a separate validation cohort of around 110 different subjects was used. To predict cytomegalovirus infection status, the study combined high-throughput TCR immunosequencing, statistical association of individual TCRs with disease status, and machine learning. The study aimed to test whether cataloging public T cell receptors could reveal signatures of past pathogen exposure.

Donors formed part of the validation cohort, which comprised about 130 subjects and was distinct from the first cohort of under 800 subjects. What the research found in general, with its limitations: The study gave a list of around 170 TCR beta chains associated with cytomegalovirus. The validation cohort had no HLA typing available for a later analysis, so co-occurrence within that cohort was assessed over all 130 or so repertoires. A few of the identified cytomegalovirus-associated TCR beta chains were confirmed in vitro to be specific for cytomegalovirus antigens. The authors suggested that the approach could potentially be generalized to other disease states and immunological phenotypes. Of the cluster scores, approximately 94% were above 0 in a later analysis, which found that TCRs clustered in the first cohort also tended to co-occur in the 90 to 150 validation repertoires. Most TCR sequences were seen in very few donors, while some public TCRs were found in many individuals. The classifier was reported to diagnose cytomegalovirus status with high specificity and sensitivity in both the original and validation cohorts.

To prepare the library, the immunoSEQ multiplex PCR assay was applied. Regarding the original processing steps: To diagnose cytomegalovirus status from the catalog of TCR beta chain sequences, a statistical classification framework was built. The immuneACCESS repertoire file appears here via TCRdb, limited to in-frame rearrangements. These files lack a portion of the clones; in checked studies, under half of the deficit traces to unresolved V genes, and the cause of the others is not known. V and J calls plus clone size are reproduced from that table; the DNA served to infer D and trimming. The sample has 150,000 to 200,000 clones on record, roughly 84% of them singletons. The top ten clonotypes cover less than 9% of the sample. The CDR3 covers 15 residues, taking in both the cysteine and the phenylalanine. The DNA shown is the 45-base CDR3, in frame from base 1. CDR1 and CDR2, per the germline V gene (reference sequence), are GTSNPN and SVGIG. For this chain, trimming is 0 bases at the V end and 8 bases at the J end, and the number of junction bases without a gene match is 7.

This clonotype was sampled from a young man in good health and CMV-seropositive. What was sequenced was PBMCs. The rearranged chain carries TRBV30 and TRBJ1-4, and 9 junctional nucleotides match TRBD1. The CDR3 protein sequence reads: CAWSVMGQGEEKLFF. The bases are TGTGCCTGGAGTGTGATGGGACAGGGCGAGGAAAAACTGTTTTTT.